Each of the 14 T cell receptor beta chains below was sequenced from the same sample in a study of T cells after yellow fever vaccination. Using its own MiXCR run on the 5' RACE reads, TCRdb lists one record per CDR3 protein. The sample lists roughly 500,000 distinct CDR3 sequences, 15% to 20% seen once, with 13% to 15% in the top ten. The sample in question was PBMCs, obtained 15 days after the yellow fever booster vaccination. The receptor set was obtained from a man younger than 45 who received the YFV17D yellow fever vaccine.

This clonotype was found a few times. The rearrangement uses TRBV20-1 and TRBJ1-1; D unclear. The length of the CDR3 is 15 residues. The germline gives CDR1 DFQATT, CDR2 SNEGSKA (reference sequence). V lost 2 bases to trimming and J lost 0 bases, with 13 bases between them. The chain's CDR3 is CSARYLGDMNTEAFF. As DNA, the CDR3 is TGCAGTGCTAGATACCTTGGGGATATGAACACTGAAGCTTTCTTT.

This clonotype has just a few counts. The chain recombines TRBV9 with TRBJ2-7; 7 positions agree with TRBD2. The CDR3 sequence is 14 residues long. CDR1 is SGDLS, CDR2 YYNGEE, per germline. V lost 0 bases, J lost 3 bases, and 3 bases stayed unmatched. The CDR3 loop is CASSVGGTIYEQYF. CDR3 DNA sequence: TGTGCCAGCAGCGTAGGGGGGACTATCTACGAGCAGTACTTC.

V and J are TRBV5-6 and TRBJ2-1; 7 nucleotides match TRBD1. The CDR3 loop spans 16 amino acids. J was trimmed by 6 bases and V by 6 bases; bases with no gene match: 15. CDR1 is SGHDT and CDR2 is YYEEEE in the germline V gene. The CDR3 DNA reads as TGTGCCAGCATCGCGCAGCCGGGACAGAGCGGCAATGAGCAGTTCTTC. This gives the protein CASIAQPGQSGNEQFF.

The rearrangement joins TRBV4-3 to TRBJ2-5; possible D gene TRBD1, 6 bases. This CDR3 region has 15 residues. Germline V lookup: CDR1 LGHNA, CDR2 YSLEER. Trimming cost V 3 bases and J 2 bases, with 13 bases left between them. The CDR3 sequence: CASSHSQGLQETQYF. The DNA of the CDR3 is TGCGCCAGCAGCCACTCACAGGGCCTTCAAGAGACCCAGTACTTC.

Only a few counts were recorded for this clonotype. The J gene is TRBJ2-1, the V gene TRBV5-1; 13 bases align to TRBD2. V shed 7 bases, J shed 5 bases, and the junction held 9 bases outside the gene matches. This CDR3 is built from 16 residues. Germline V CDR1 and CDR2: SGHRS, YFSETQ. Here the CDR3 DNA reads TGCGCCAGCCGCCACACCACTAGCGGGAGGGACAATGAGCAGTTCTTC. Its protein is CASRHTTSGRDNEQFF.

Only a few counts were recorded for this clonotype. The chain couples TRBV15 to TRBJ2-7; no clear D gene. The germline V and J ends were trimmed by 0 bases and 0 bases, with 12 bases remaining between them. This CDR3 has 16 residues. Germline assignment: CDR1 LNHNV and CDR2 YYDKDF (reference sequence). CDR3 coding DNA: TGTGCCACCAGCAGAGATATCGGCCTCAGCTCCTACGAGCAGTACTTC. Its protein product is CATSRDIGLSSYEQYF.

This clonotype was picked up a small number of times. The J gene is TRBJ2-5, the V gene TRBV11-1; 9 nucleotides match TRBD2. CDR3 length: 19 residues. Losses at the gene ends were 6 bases for V and 0 bases for J; bases not matched to a gene: 17. Germline CDR1 SGHAT, CDR2 FQDESV (reference sequence). The CDR3 sequence is CASRHRGETSGPYQETQYF. In DNA form, the CDR3 reads TGTGCCAGCAGACACCGGGGGGAGACTAGCGGCCCGTACCAAGAGACCCAGTACTTC.

The CDR3 nucleotides are TGTGCCAGCTCACCGGGACTCTCGTCCGAGCAGTACTTC. Its translation is CASSPGLSSEQYF. V usage is TRBV18 and J usage is TRBJ2-7; D perhaps matches TRBD2 (6 bases). CDR3 length: 13 amino acids. Germline V lookup: CDR1 KGHSH, CDR2 LQKENI. Trimming stripped 3 bases from V and 6 bases from J, with 12 bases between.

The V and J genes are TRBV29-1 and TRBJ2-7; D gene ambiguous. The CDR3 loop spans 11 amino acids. Germline V gives CDR1 SQVTM, CDR2 ANQGSEA. V lost 3 bases, J lost 6 bases, and 9 bases lay in between. CDR3 in DNA: TGCAGCGTTGATGATGATCTCGAGCAGTACTTC. Translating gives CSVDDDLEQYF.

The chain has TRBV30 and TRBJ1-1, with D possibly matching TRBD1 (5 bases). Trimming left V 2 bases short and J 2 bases short, with 9 bases between. Per germline, CDR1 GTSNPN and CDR2 SVGIG (reference sequence). The CDR3 runs to 13 residues. CDR3 in amino acids: CAWSRDRNTEAFF. The DNA of the CDR3 is TGTGCCTGGAGTCGTGACAGAAACACTGAAGCTTTCTTT.

In regard to this clonotype: This may come from a read error, since a much larger clone is one base off. The chain recombines TRBV29-1 with TRBJ1-5; D is perhaps TRBD1 (6 bases). Between the trimmed V and J ends, which lost 6 bases and 0 bases, there was a span of 9 bases. The CDR3 runs to 13 residues. The germline CDR1 and CDR2 sequences are SQVTM and ANQGSEA. The CDR3 nucleotides are TGCAGCGTCCAGGGGTATAGCAATCAGCCCCAGCATTTT. Protein: CSVQGYSNQPQHF.

This clonotype was seen only a few times. The rearrangement links TRBV6-1 to TRBJ2-3; TRBD2 is a possible D gene (5 bases). Per germline, CDR1 MNHNS and CDR2 SASEGT. The CDR3 covers 14 residues. Trimming pared 6 bases from V and 5 bases from J, leaving 15 bases between. The CDR3 spells CASRKEGFGDTQYF. The CDR3, as DNA: TGTGCCAGCAGAAAAGAGGGTTTCGGAGATACGCAGTATTTT.

This chain joins TRBV6-1 and TRBJ2-7; 7 bases are a match to TRBD1. The CDR3 contains 14 residues. V was clipped by 6 bases and J by 6 bases; unmatched bases: 11. Looked up from germline, CDR1 is MNHNS and CDR2 is SASEGT. The CDR3 sequence: CASREQGIRSEQYF. In DNA, the CDR3 is TGTGCCAGCAGGGAACAGGGGATTCGCTCCGAGCAGTACTTC.

V and J are TRBV5-4 and TRBJ2-2, with TRBD1 matching 10 bases. Unmatched junction bases numbered 8, after V lost 3 bases and J lost 6 bases. The CDR3 covers 16 residues. Germline loops: CDR1 SGHNT, CDR2 YYREEE (reference sequence). The CDR3 loop reads CASSSAGQGLSGELFF. The CDR3, as DNA: TGTGCCAGCAGCTCGGCGGGACAGGGGTTATCCGGGGAGCTGTTTTTT.